The 17 T cell receptor beta chains below come from one sample, sequenced in a study of blood T cell repertoires in COVID-19. Assay used: immunoSEQ multiplex PCR; TCRdb lists only in-frame clones, some missing. The table includes about 210,000 clones, roughly 86% detected once. Material for sequencing was PBMCs or T cells enriched from blood (not recorded which). The receptor set was obtained from a man younger than 35 with acute COVID-19.

The V gene is TRBV9, the J gene TRBJ1-4; D unresolved. Germline CDR1 SGDLS, CDR2 YYNGEE. V lost 4 bases and J 7 bases, leaving 17 bases between the germline ends. This CDR3 has 15 amino acids. The DNA of the CDR3 is TGTGCCAGCAGCAGGACGGAGAAACGGGGTGAAAAACTGTTTTTT. Amino acid sequence: CASSRTEKRGEKLFF. Variable domain in full (rest from reference TRBV9 and TRBJ1-4): DSGVTQTPKHLITATGQRVTLRCSPRSGDLSVYWYQQSLDQGLQFLIQYYNGEERAKGNILERFSAQQFPDLHSELNLSSLELGDSALYFCASSRTEKRGEKLFFGSGTQLSVL.

The rearrangement uses TRBV18 and TRBJ1-1; D is unresolved. CDR3 length equals 13 residues. Germline CDR1 KGHSH, CDR2 LQKENI. Trimming left V 3 bases short and J 1 base short, with 6 bases between. The CDR3 protein is CASSPHKNTEAFF. The CDR3 region has the DNA TGTGCCAGCTCACCCCACAAGAACACTGAAGCTTTCTTT. Drawing the rest from reference TRBV18 and TRBJ1-1, the complete variable domain is NAGVMQNPRHLVRRRGQEARLRCSPMKGHSHVYWYRQLPEEGLKFMVYLQKENIIDESGMPKERFSAEFPKEGPSILRIQQVVRGDSAAYFCASSPHKNTEAFFGQGTRLTVV.

The V gene is TRBV5-6, the J gene TRBJ2-6, with TRBD2 matching 8 bases. The V gene's germline CDR1 is SGHDT and CDR2 YYEEEE. The CDR3 consists of 16 residues. After removal of 4 bases from V and 1 base from J, the junction contained 4 bases not matched to a gene. CDR3 nucleotide sequence: TGTGCCAGCAGCCCGGGGACTAGTTCTGGGGCCAACGTCCTGACTTTC. It encodes CASSPGTSSGANVLTF.

V gene TRBV13 combines with J gene TRBJ2-3; TRBD2 aligns across 9 bases. V dropped 5 bases and J dropped 0; count of bases not matched to a gene: 12. Germline CDR1 is PRHDT and CDR2 is FYEKMQ (reference sequence). The CDR3 loop spans 18 amino acids. CDR3 DNA sequence: TGTGCCAGCAGCCCTCAGGTGCTAGCGGGATACAGCACAGATACGCAGTATTTT. It specifies CASSPQVLAGYSTDTQYF.

In its sample, this clone was seen once. CDR3 amino acids: CASSQRHRDYGYTF. CDR3 DNA sequence: TGTGCCAGCAGCCAAAGGCACAGGGACTATGGCTACACCTTC. V usage is TRBV5-6 and J usage is TRBJ1-2; possibly TRBD1 for D (6 bases). Trimming shortened V by 4 bases and J by 3 bases, and 13 bases separated the two germline ends. Germline CDR1 is SGHDT and CDR2 is YYEEEE. The CDR3 runs to 14 residues.

The chain carries TRBV5-4 and TRBJ2-1; no clear D. V lost 4 bases, J lost 0 bases, and 8 bases lay in between. Germline V gene data show CDR1 as SGHNT and CDR2 as YYREEE (reference sequence). CDR3 length: 14 residues. CDR3 sequence (DNA): TGTGCCAGCAGCCGCGATGGCTCCTACAATGAGCAGTTCTTC. Its translation: CASSRDGSYNEQFF. The complete variable domain, with remaining parts taken from reference TRBV5-4 and TRBJ2-1, reads ETGVTQSPTHLIKTRGQQVTLRCSSQSGHNTVSWYQQALGQGPQFIFQYYREEENGRGNFPPRFSGLQFPNYSSELNVNALELDDSALYLCASSRDGSYNEQFFGPGTRLTVL.

The rearrangement joins TRBV2 to TRBJ2-1; TRBD2 might be the D (6 bases). V lost 8 bases, J lost 7 bases, and 12 bases lay in between. The CDR3 extends over 12 amino acids. Germline V gives CDR1 SNHLY, CDR2 FYNNEI. CDR3 region: CASSREPNEQFF. The CDR3 DNA reads as TGTGCCAGCTCCCGGGAGCCGAATGAGCAGTTCTTC.

The V and J genes are TRBV19 and TRBJ2-1; 9 positions agree with TRBD1. V lost 2 bases and J lost 6; bases outside the gene matches: 14. This CDR3 is built from 18 residues. Germline V gene data show CDR1 as LNHDA and CDR2 as SQIVND (reference sequence). The CDR3 nucleotides are TGTGCCAGTAGTATATATAAGCTGGACAGGGGTGTCCGCAATGAGCAGTTCTTC. Amino acid sequence: CASSIYKLDRGVRNEQFF.

This chain connects TRBV6-1 to TRBJ1-1; 8 bases line up with TRBD1. CDR1 is MNHNS and CDR2 is SASEGT in the germline V gene. The J segment lost 6 bases and the V segment lost 1 base, leaving 7 bases of the junction unmatched. CDR3 length: 15 residues. The DNA of the CDR3 is TGTGCCAGCAGTGAAGAGGACAGGGTGCTACCTGAAGCTTTCTTT. Translated, it gives CASSEEDRVLPEAFF.

The V gene is TRBV20-1, the J gene TRBJ1-1, with TRBD1 matching 8 bases. The CDR3 is 11 residues long. The trim removed 5 bases at V and 7 bases at J, leaving 3 bases unmatched. From germline, CDR1 is DFQATT and CDR2 SNEGSKA (reference sequence). CDR3 in DNA: TGCAGTGCTCACGACAGGGGTGAAGCTTTCTTT. Its protein is CSAHDRGEAFF.

This rearrangement joins TRBV28 to TRBJ1-2; a possible D gene is TRBD1 (6 bases). Germline assignment: CDR1 MDHEN and CDR2 SYDVKM. The CDR3 contains 15 residues. V lost 3 bases and J 1 base, leaving 12 bases between the germline ends. The CDR3 DNA is TGTGCCAGCAGTTTCCGGGACACCTATAACTATGGCTACACCTTC. This translates into CASSFRDTYNYGYTF.

V gene TRBV5-1 combines with J gene TRBJ2-2; 8 positions match TRBD1. V trimming: 4 bases; J trimming: 6 bases; junction bases outside the gene matches: 8. The germline V gene has CDR1 SGHRS and CDR2 YFSETQ. The CDR3 runs 15 residues. The DNA for the CDR3 is TGCGCCAGCAGCCTGGACAGGGTCGGAGCCGGGGAGCTGTTTTTT. It specifies CASSLDRVGAGELFF.

The chain uses TRBV10-3 and TRBJ2-7, with D perhaps matching TRBD2 (5 bases). The CDR3 extends over 15 amino acids. Trimming removed 2 bases from V and 2 bases from J, with 13 bases in between. The germline gives CDR1 ENHRY, CDR2 SYGVKD. The CDR3 DNA reads TGTGCCATCAGTGAGAGAAGAGGGATGGCCTACGAGCAGTACTTC. Residues: CAISERRGMAYEQYF.

The chain links TRBV10-3 to TRBJ1-1, with 7 nucleotides matching TRBD1. CDR1 is ENHRY and CDR2 is SYGVKD in the germline V gene. This CDR3 is 13 amino acids long. V was clipped by 9 bases and J by 0 bases; unmatched bases: 4. The CDR3 region has the DNA TGTGCCATGCCACAGGGGCTGAACACTGAAGCTTTCTTT. It yields the protein CAMPQGLNTEAFF.

J is TRBJ1-4 and V is TRBV5-1; D gene uncertain. From germline, CDR1 is SGHRS and CDR2 YFSETQ. The germline V and J ends were trimmed by 5 bases and 5 bases, with 16 bases remaining between them. CDR3 length: 15 amino acids. The CDR3 DNA is TGCGCCAGCAGGGTCGGGGAGCCCTTCAATGAAAAACTGTTTTTT. Amino acid sequence: CASRVGEPFNEKLFF.

This clone was counted a single time. The chain links TRBV28 to TRBJ2-1, with D possibly TRBD2 on 6 matching bases. The CDR3 extends over 10 amino acids. The ends were cut back, 11 bases at V and 7 bases at J, with 9 bases in the middle. Germline CDR1 reads MDHEN; CDR2 reads SYDVKM. CDR3: CAWGENEQFF. CDR3 sequence (DNA): TGTGCCTGGGGGGAGAATGAGCAGTTCTTC.

The chain recombines TRBV24-1 with TRBJ2-1; D perhaps matches TRBD2 (5 bases). This CDR3 is 14 amino acids long. From germline, CDR1 is KGHDR and CDR2 SFDVKD. V shed 0 bases and J shed 3 bases, with 5 bases lying between them. CDR3 bases: TGTGCCACCAGTGATTTGCGGGACTACAATGAGCAGTTCTTC. Translation gives CATSDLRDYNEQFF.